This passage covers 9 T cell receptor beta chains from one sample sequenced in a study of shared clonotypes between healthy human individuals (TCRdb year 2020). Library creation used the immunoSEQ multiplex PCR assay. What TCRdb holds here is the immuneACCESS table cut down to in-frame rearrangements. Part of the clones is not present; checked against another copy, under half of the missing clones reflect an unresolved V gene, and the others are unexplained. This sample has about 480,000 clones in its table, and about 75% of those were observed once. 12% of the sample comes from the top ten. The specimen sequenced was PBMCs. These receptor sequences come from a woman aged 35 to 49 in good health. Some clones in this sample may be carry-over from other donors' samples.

CDR3 sequence (DNA): TGTGCCAGCGGGCGGACCTACGAGCAGTACTTC. Residues: CASGRTYEQYF. The chain is built from TRBV6-1 and TRBJ2-7; D is ambiguous. Trimming cost V 8 bases and J 2 bases, with 7 bases left between them. The CDR3 is 11 residues long. The germline CDR1 and CDR2 sequences are MNHNS and SASEGT.

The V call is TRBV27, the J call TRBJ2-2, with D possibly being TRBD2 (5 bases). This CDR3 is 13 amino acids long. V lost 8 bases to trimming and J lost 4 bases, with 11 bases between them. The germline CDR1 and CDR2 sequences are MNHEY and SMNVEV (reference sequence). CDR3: CASSNRGTGELFF. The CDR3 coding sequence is TGTGCCAGCTCCAACCGGGGCACCGGGGAGCTGTTTTTT.

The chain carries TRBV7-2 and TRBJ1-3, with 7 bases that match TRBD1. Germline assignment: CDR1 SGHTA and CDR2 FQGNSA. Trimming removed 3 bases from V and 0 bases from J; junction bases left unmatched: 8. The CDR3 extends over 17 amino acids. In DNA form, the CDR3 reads TGTGCCAGCAGCTTGGAGGGGACAGTCTACTCTGGAAACACCATATATTTT. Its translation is CASSLEGTVYSGNTIYF.

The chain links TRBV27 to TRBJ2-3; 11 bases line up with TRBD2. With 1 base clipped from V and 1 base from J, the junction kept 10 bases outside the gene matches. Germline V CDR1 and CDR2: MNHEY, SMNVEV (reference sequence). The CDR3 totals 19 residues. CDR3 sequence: CASSLYAGGLAVGTDTQYF. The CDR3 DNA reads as TGTGCCAGCAGTTTATATGCCGGGGGACTAGCGGTAGGCACAGATACGCAGTATTTT.

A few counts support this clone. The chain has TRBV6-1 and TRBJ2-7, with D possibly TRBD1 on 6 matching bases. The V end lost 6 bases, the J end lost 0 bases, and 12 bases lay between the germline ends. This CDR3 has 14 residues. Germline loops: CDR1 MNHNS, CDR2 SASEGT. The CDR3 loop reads CASRSTGGSYEQYF. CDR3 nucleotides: TGTGCCAGCAGGTCGACAGGAGGCTCCTACGAGCAGTACTTC.

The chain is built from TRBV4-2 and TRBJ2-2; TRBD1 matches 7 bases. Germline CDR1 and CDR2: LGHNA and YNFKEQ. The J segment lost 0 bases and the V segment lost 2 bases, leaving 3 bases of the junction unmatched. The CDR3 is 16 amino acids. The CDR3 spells CASSQRGTANTGELFF. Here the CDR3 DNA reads TGTGCCAGCAGCCAACGAGGGACAGCGAACACCGGGGAGCTGTTTTTT.

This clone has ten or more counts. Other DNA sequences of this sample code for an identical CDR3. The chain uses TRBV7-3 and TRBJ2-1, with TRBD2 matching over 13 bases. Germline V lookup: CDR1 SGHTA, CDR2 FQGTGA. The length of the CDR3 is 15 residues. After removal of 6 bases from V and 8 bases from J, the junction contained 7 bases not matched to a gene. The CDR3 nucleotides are TGTGCCAGCAGTCCCGGACTAGCGGGAGCCGATGAGCAGTTCTTC. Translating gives CASSPGLAGADEQFF.

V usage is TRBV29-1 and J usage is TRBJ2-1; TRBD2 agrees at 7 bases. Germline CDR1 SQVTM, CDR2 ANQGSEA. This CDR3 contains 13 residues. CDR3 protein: CTATRGSGNEQFF. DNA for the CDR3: TGCACCGCCACCCGCGGGAGCGGAAATGAGCAGTTCTTC.

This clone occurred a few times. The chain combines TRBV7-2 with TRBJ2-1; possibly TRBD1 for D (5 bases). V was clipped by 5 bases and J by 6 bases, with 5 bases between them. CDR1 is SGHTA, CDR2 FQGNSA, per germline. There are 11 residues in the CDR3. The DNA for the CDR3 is TGTGCCAGCAGCCAGGGCAATGAGCAGTTCTTC. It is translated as CASSQGNEQFF.